Sequencing of this T cell receptor beta chain was carried out in a study of T cell repertoires in cytomegalovirus infection. Overall study results and limits: The ex vivo response showed dominance by HLA-C-restricted CMV-specific TCR beta clonotypes.

TCRdb redid the calling of the reads with MiXCR, one entry per CDR3 protein. This table holds 150,000 to 200,000 distinct CDR3 sequences, about a tenth found once. Ten or more counts support this clonotype. Its antigen is undetermined. Unmatched junction bases numbered 11, after V lost 4 bases and J lost 7 bases. Germline V lookup: CDR1 SEHNR, CDR2 FQNEAQ (reference sequence). The CDR3 covers 16 residues. Sequences were obtained from PBMCs. The sequence was obtained from a human donor in good health (CMV status not recorded). Some clones in this sample may be carry-over from other donors' samples. The chain combines TRBV7-9 with TRBJ2-1, with 9 bases fitting TRBD1. The CDR3 nucleotides read TGTGCCAGCAGCTCTGTCTTAGGGACAGGGAGGAATGAGCAGTTCTTC. Protein sequence: CASSSVLGTGRNEQFF.